The 14 T cell receptor beta chains in this list originate from one sample, sequenced in a study of T cells in localized non-small cell lung cancer. Profiled with immunoSEQ multiplex PCR; TCRdb holds only in-frame clones, not every one. Among tens of thousands of clones listed, about 83% were seen once. The source material was peripheral blood, sampled before any cancer treatment. These receptors were collected from a man aged 40 to 75 with stage I lung adenocarcinoma.

The genes are TRBV7-2 and TRBJ2-7, with 16 bases aligning to TRBD2. Trimming cost V 5 bases and J 9 bases; bases outside gene matches: 7. Germline V gene sequence: CDR1 SGHTA, CDR2 FQGNSA. The CDR3 totals 15 residues. The CDR3 is CASSLGLAGGQVQYF. CDR3 DNA sequence: TGTGCCAGCAGCCTGGGACTAGCGGGGGGGCAGGTGCAGTACTTC.

This clone was recorded once. V is TRBV7-2 and J is TRBJ1-5; D gene ambiguous. Per the germline V gene, CDR1 is SGHTA and CDR2 is FQGNSA. The V and J ends lost 4 bases and 2 bases respectively, with 9 bases between them. This CDR3 is 14 amino acids long. The CDR3 spells CASSSKIGNQPQHF. CDR3 in DNA: TGTGCCAGCAGCTCGAAGATAGGCAATCAGCCCCAGCATTTT.

The genes are TRBV27 and TRBJ2-7; D is possibly TRBD2 (5 bases). This CDR3 is built from 13 residues. Trimming cost V 6 bases and J 2 bases, with 11 bases left between them. Germline V gene lookup returns CDR1 MNHEY and CDR2 SMNVEV (reference sequence). In DNA, the CDR3 is TGTGCCAGCAGGGGCCAGGAGGCCTACGAGCAGTACTTC. Residues: CASRGQEAYEQYF.

This clone was picked up one time. V is TRBV28 and J is TRBJ2-7; the D is unclear. Per the germline V gene, CDR1 is MDHEN and CDR2 is SYDVKM. Trimming pared 6 bases from V and 0 bases from J, leaving 9 bases between. The CDR3 has 13 residues. The CDR3 reads CASSVSPSYEQYF. CDR3 DNA: TGTGCCAGCAGCGTTTCGCCCTCCTACGAGCAGTACTTC.

In DNA, the CDR3 is TGTGCCAGCAGCTCCGGGACAACCTTCTACGAGCAGTACTTC. This sequence encodes CASSSGTTFYEQYF. The V call is TRBV14, the J call TRBJ2-7; weak D call: TRBD1 (6 bases). V lost 5 bases, J lost 3 bases, and 14 bases lay in between. This CDR3 is 14 amino acids long. Germline V gene sequence: CDR1 SGHDN, CDR2 FVKESK.

The chain joins TRBV7-9 to TRBJ1-2; D uncertain. V was shortened by 6 bases and J by 2 bases, with 13 bases between the two germline ends. In germline, CDR1 is SEHNR, CDR2 FQNEAQ (reference sequence). The CDR3 totals 14 residues. CDR3 loop: CASRSSGVNYGYTF. DNA of the CDR3: TGTGCCAGCAGATCCAGTGGGGTAAACTATGGCTACACCTTC. The full variable domain, completed using reference TRBV7-9 and TRBJ1-2, is DTGVSQNPRHKITKRGQNVTFRCDPISEHNRLYWYRQTLGQGPEFLTYFQNEAQLEKSRLLSDRFSAERPKGSFSTLEIQRTEQGDSAMYLCASRSSGVNYGYTFGSGTRLTVV.

V and J are TRBV19 and TRBJ2-5; the match to TRBD2 covers 8 bases. Germline CDR1 LNHDA, CDR2 SQIVND (reference sequence). V lost 7 bases, J lost 5 bases, and 12 bases stayed unmatched. CDR3 size: 15 residues. The CDR3 region has the DNA TGTGCCAGTACCACAAGCGGGGGCCTTAGGGAGACCCAGTACTTC. Protein: CASTTSGGLRETQYF.

The gene calls are TRBV14 and TRBJ2-5; perhaps D is TRBD1 or TRBD2 (6 bases each). The CDR3 consists of 13 residues. The V gene's germline CDR1 is SGHDN and CDR2 FVKESK. Trimming removed 4 bases from V and 5 bases from J, with 11 bases in between. DNA of the CDR3: TGTGCCAGCAGCCTGGGGGGCCTTGAGACCCAGTACTTC. Protein sequence: CASSLGGLETQYF. The full variable domain, its missing parts supplied by reference TRBV14 and TRBJ2-5, is EAGVTQFPSHSVIEKGQTVTLRCDPISGHDNLYWYRRVMGKEIKFLLHFVKESKQDESGMPNNRFLAERTGGTYSTLKVQPAELEDSGVYFCASSLGGLETQYFGPGTRLLVL.

The V and J genes are TRBV19 and TRBJ1-2; 9 bases fit TRBD1. Germline CDR1 reads LNHDA; CDR2 reads SQIVND (reference sequence). J was trimmed by 7 bases and V by 6 bases; bases with no gene match: 9. CDR3 length: 14 residues. CDR3 nucleotides: TGTGCCAGTAGGGGGACAGGGCAGAGGGGTGGCTACACCTTC. It specifies CASRGTGQRGGYTF.

The rearrangement links TRBV30 to TRBJ2-7, with no clear D. The CDR3 is made up of 13 amino acids. In germline, CDR1 is GTSNPN, CDR2 SVGIG (reference sequence). Trimming cost V 3 bases and J 6 bases, with 15 bases left between them. This CDR3 is CAWRRKATIEQYF. The CDR3 DNA sequence: TGTGCCTGGAGACGTAAGGCGACAATCGAGCAGTACTTC.

This rearrangement joins TRBV2 to TRBJ2-1; tentatively, D is TRBD2 (6 bases). Germline loops: CDR1 SNHLY, CDR2 FYNNEI. The V end was cut by 7 bases, the J end by 11 bases, with 15 bases between. The CDR3 totals 12 residues. CDR3 in DNA: TGTGCCAGCAATGAGAACGGGAGAAAGCAGTTCTTC. Amino acids: CASNENGRKQFF.

V is TRBV27 and J is TRBJ1-5; TRBD1 is a possible D gene (5 bases). CDR1 MNHEY and CDR2 SMNVEV come from the germline V gene (reference sequence). The CDR3 spans 15 residues. With 5 bases removed from V and 2 bases from J, the gap between germline ends came to 13 bases. The CDR3 DNA is TGTGCCAGCAGTCCACGATGGGGGGGCAATCAGCCCCAGCATTTT. Translating gives CASSPRWGGNQPQHF.

This chain links TRBV5-1 with TRBJ2-3; the D is unclear. Germline V lookup: CDR1 SGHRS, CDR2 YFSETQ. V shed 4 bases and J shed 2 bases, with 20 bases lying between them. The CDR3 spans 17 residues. CDR3 amino acids: CASSQVATLSYTDTQYF. For the CDR3, the DNA is TGCGCCAGCAGCCAGGTGGCTACCTTATCCTACACAGATACGCAGTATTTT.

This clone was seen a single time. A read error may produce the germline difference seen at one junction end. V usage is TRBV28 and J usage is TRBJ1-3; D is unclear. This CDR3 is 13 amino acids long. CDR1 and CDR2 from the germline V gene are MDHEN and SYDVKM. As DNA, the CDR3 is TGTGCCAGCATTTTAAACTCTGGAAACACCATATATTTT. Amino acid sequence: CASILNSGNTIYF.